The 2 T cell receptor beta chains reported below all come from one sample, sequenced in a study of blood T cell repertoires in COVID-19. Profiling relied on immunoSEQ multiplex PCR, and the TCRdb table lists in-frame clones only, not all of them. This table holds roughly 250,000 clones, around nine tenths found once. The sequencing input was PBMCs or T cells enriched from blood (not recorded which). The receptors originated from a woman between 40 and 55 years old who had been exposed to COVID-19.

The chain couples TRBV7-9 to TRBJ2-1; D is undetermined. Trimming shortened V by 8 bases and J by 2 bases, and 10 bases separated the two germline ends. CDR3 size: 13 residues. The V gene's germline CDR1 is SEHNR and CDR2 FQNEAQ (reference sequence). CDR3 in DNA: TGTGCCAGCGGCCTCTTGGCCTACAATGAGCAGTTCTTC. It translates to CASGLLAYNEQFF.

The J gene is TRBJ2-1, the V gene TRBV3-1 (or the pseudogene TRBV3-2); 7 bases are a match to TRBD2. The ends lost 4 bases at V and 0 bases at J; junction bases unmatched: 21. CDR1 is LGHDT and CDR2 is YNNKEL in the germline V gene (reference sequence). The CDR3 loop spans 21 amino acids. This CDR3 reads CASSPPFGGRVTTSSYNEQFF. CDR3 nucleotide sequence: TGTGCCAGCAGCCCCCCCTTTGGAGGGAGGGTTACCACAAGCTCCTACAATGAGCAGTTCTTC.